This T cell receptor beta chain was captured in a study of OX40 agonist ivuxolimab in advanced cancers. Study overall: Ivuxolimab is a fully human IgG2 antibody that activates OX40 (CD134). The mean age was roughly 60 years, ranging from about 20 to 79, with roughly four fifths of participants male.

Unmatched junction bases numbered 6, after V lost 0 bases and J lost 0 bases. The CDR3 contains 17 residues. Looked up from germline, CDR1 is SGHNT and CDR2 is YYREEE (reference sequence). The table came from immunoSEQ multiplex PCR; TCRdb's copy has only in-frame clones and leaves some out. The table records about 90,000 clones, 91% of them present only once. Study-wide findings and caveats: Antigen specificity remained undetermined for the expanded peripheral T cells. Within 6 weeks, CD4+ and CD8+ blood T cells expanded clonally at 0.1 to 3.0 mg/kg.

In regard to this clone: The antigen is undetermined.

The source was CD4+ or CD8+ T cells sorted from blood, collected in a trial of the OX40 agonist ivuxolimab. The V and J genes are TRBV5-4 and TRBJ2-3; the match to TRBD1 covers 8 bases. The TCR sequence derives from an adult with an advanced solid tumor such as melanoma, head and neck, liver or kidney cancer. The CDR3 coding sequence is TGTGCCAGCAGCTTGGTAGGCAGGGGGCTTAGCACAGATACGCAGTATTTT. Its translation is CASSLVGRGLSTDTQYF.